A single sample gave rise to the 27 T cell receptor beta chains below, sequenced in a study of T cell changes during pregnancy in multiple sclerosis. Measured with immunoSEQ multiplex PCR; TCRdb has only the in-frame clones, and not every one. The table includes tens of thousands of clones, roughly 89% detected once. The sequenced sample was peripheral blood, obtained in the second trimester of pregnancy. These receptors originate from a female donor with multiple sclerosis, enrolled in a pregnancy study.

The rearrangement joins TRBV23-1 to TRBJ1-2; 10 nucleotides agree with TRBD1. TRBV23-1 is marked as an open reading frame, function uncertain. With V trimmed by 6 bases and J by 5 bases, 9 bases remained unmatched. This CDR3 spans 15 amino acids. The CDR3 DNA reads TGCGCCAGCAGACATCGACAGGGGGCGGGTTATGGCTACACCTTC. Its protein product is CASRHRQGAGYGYTF.

The genes are TRBV28 and TRBJ2-7; perhaps TRBD1 as D (6 bases). The CDR3 runs to 14 residues. Germline loops: CDR1 MDHEN, CDR2 SYDVKM. The ends were cut back, 9 bases at V and 1 base at J, with 16 bases in the middle. CDR3 DNA: TGTGCCAGTCAAACCCCAGGGGAATCCTACGAGCAGTACTTC. It codes for CASQTPGESYEQYF.

The chain recombines TRBV27 with TRBJ1-1, with 7 nucleotides matching TRBD1. The CDR3 is made up of 15 amino acids. Losses at the gene ends were 5 bases for V and 6 bases for J; bases not matched to a gene: 12. CDR1 MNHEY and CDR2 SMNVEV come from the germline V gene (reference sequence). The CDR3 reads CASSRSGIQGAEAFF. The CDR3, as DNA: TGTGCCAGCAGTCGCTCGGGTATTCAGGGGGCTGAAGCTTTCTTT.

This clone showed up just once. This chain joins TRBV15 and TRBJ2-1; no definite D call. CDR3 length: 14 residues. V was cut by 1 base and J by 4 bases, with 8 bases left in between. Germline V gene sequence: CDR1 LNHNV, CDR2 YYDKDF (reference sequence). The CDR3, as DNA: TGTGCCACCAGCAGAGGGTCAGGATACAATGAGCAGTTCTTC. It encodes CATSRGSGYNEQFF.

The rearrangement joins TRBV19 to TRBJ1-2; the match to TRBD1 covers 8 bases. The CDR3 loop spans 13 amino acids. The trim removed 4 bases at V and 4 bases at J, leaving 2 bases unmatched. CDR1 and CDR2 (germline): LNHDA, SQIVND (reference sequence). The CDR3 sequence: CASSTGTGYGYTF. DNA of the CDR3: TGTGCCAGTAGTACCGGGACAGGCTATGGCTACACCTTC.

The rearrangement joins TRBV7-3 to TRBJ1-5; the D gene is possibly TRBD1 (5 bases). Germline values: CDR1 SGHTA, CDR2 FQGTGA. The CDR3 spans 16 residues. V lost 2 bases, J lost 0 bases, and 11 bases lay in between. In DNA, the CDR3 is TGTGCCAGCAGCTTATGGGACTATCATAGCAATCAGCCCCAGCATTTT. It yields the protein CASSLWDYHSNQPQHF.

This chain connects TRBV6-1 to TRBJ2-5; 8 bases align to TRBD2. V shed 1 base, J shed 7 bases, and the junction held 5 bases outside the gene matches. Germline V gives CDR1 MNHNS, CDR2 SASEGT. CDR3 length equals 14 residues. The CDR3 reads CASSEGRAGGTQYF. The CDR3, as DNA: TGTGCCAGCAGTGAAGGTCGGGCGGGAGGGACCCAGTACTTC.

The rearrangement links TRBV4-1 to TRBJ2-3, with 8 bases matching TRBD2. The CDR3 contains 17 residues. V dropped 5 bases and J dropped 5; count of bases not matched to a gene: 15. Germline V gives CDR1 MGHRA, CDR2 YSYEKL. CDR3 loop: CASSKIPRQREIDTQYF. The CDR3 DNA is TGCGCCAGCAGCAAGATTCCGCGGCAGCGGGAGATAGATACGCAGTATTTT.

V and J are TRBV4-3 and TRBJ1-2; 10 positions agree with TRBD1. This CDR3 has 14 residues. Trimming removed 5 bases from V and 5 bases from J; junction bases left unmatched: 5. Germline V gene data show CDR1 as LGHNA and CDR2 as YSLEER. CDR3 DNA: TGCGCCAGCAGCGTCGGGACAGGGGTATATGGCTACACCTTC. Encoded protein: CASSVGTGVYGYTF.

J is TRBJ1-2 and V is TRBV6-5; 7 nucleotides line up with TRBD1. The CDR3 extends over 15 amino acids. Per germline, CDR1 MNHEY and CDR2 SVGAGI. With 0 bases clipped from V and 2 bases from J, the junction kept 3 bases outside the gene matches. The chain's CDR3 is CASSYSRQGNYGYTF. The CDR3, as DNA: TGTGCCAGCAGTTACTCCCGACAGGGCAACTATGGCTACACCTTC.

J is TRBJ2-7 and V is TRBV30, with 8 positions matching TRBD2. V lost 2 bases, J lost 2 bases, and 11 bases stayed unmatched. Germline CDR1 reads GTSNPN; CDR2 reads SVGIG (reference sequence). The CDR3 runs 16 residues. The CDR3 region is CAWSYTGTRGTYEQYF. DNA for the CDR3: TGTGCCTGGAGTTATACCGGGACTAGAGGTACCTACGAGCAGTACTTC.

The chain combines TRBV5-1 with TRBJ1-5; D is undetermined. V was shortened by 4 bases and J by 0 bases, with 8 bases between the two germline ends. This CDR3 comprises 14 residues. CDR1 SGHRS and CDR2 YFSETQ come from the germline V gene. The CDR3, as DNA: TGCGCCAGCAGCGTCGGAGATAGCAATCAGCCCCAGCATTTT. It translates to CASSVGDSNQPQHF.

The chain recombines TRBV30 with TRBJ1-6, with 7 bases fitting TRBD1. Trimming at V came to 0 bases and at J to 6 bases, leaving 8 bases not matched to a gene. The CDR3 covers 16 residues. Looked up from germline, CDR1 is GTSNPN and CDR2 is SVGIG (reference sequence). CDR3 sequence (DNA): TGTGCCTGGAGTGTAGGCCGGCCAGGGGGTAATTCACCCCTCCACTTT. Translation: CAWSVGRPGGNSPLHF.

The genes are TRBV7-3 and TRBJ2-1; D may be TRBD2 (6 bases). Germline V gene sequence: CDR1 SGHTA, CDR2 FQGTGA. The CDR3 consists of 15 residues. Trimming cost V 3 bases and J 4 bases, with 13 bases left between them. The CDR3 region has the DNA TGTGCCAGCAGCTTGAAGCGCGGGACGTACAATGAGCAGTTCTTC. Its translation: CASSLKRGTYNEQFF.

The J gene is TRBJ2-7, the V gene TRBV29-1; 11 bases fit TRBD1. V dropped 6 bases and J dropped 6; count of bases not matched to a gene: 7. The CDR3 runs to 13 residues. The germline V gene encodes CDR1 SQVTM and CDR2 ANQGSEA. CDR3 amino acids: CSVAAGTGGEQYF. Here the CDR3 DNA reads TGCAGCGTCGCTGCCGGGACAGGGGGCGAGCAGTACTTC.

The chain uses TRBV12-1 and TRBJ2-2; the DNA was not compared with TRBD2, the D call given in the table. TRBV12-1 corresponds to a pseudogene. This CDR3 has 13 amino acids. CDR3 coding DNA: TGTGCCAGCACCCCCATCTCGGCCGGGGAGCTGTTTTTT. Protein sequence: CASTPISAGELFF.

The CDR3 nucleotides read TGTGCCAGCAGCCCGAGAGCAGGGGCACACTCTGGGGCCAACGTCCTGACTTTC. The encoded protein is CASSPRAGAHSGANVLTF. The chain recombines TRBV5-8 with TRBJ2-6; perhaps TRBD1 as D (6 bases). Trimming pared 4 bases from V and 0 bases from J, leaving 17 bases between. Germline values: CDR1 SGHTS, CDR2 YDEGEE. CDR3 size: 18 residues.

This clone was recorded once. The chain links TRBV11-2 to TRBJ2-1; D is ambiguous. Germline V lookup: CDR1 SGHAT, CDR2 FQNNGV. V was clipped by 1 base and J by 6 bases, with 4 bases between them. This CDR3 is 12 amino acids long. The CDR3 DNA reads as TGTGCCAGCAGCTTAGCTAGCAATGAGCAGTTCTTC. As protein: CASSLASNEQFF. The variable domain in full, with the rest retrieved from reference TRBV11-2 and TRBJ2-1, is EAGVAQSPRYKIIEKRQSVAFWCNPISGHATLYWYQQILGQGPKLLIQFQNNGVVDDSQLPKDRFSAERLKGVDSTLKIQPAKLEDSAVYLCASSLASNEQFFGPGTRLTVL.

V usage is TRBV5-6 and J usage is TRBJ1-1; D ambiguous. The CDR3 totals 14 residues. Germline V gives CDR1 SGHDT, CDR2 YYEEEE. The V end was cut by 0 bases, the J end by 1 base, with 7 bases between. The CDR3 is CASSLAGRNTEAFF. CDR3 sequence (DNA): TGTGCCAGCAGCTTGGCTGGGCGGAACACTGAAGCTTTCTTT.

The chain uses TRBV5-4 and TRBJ2-2, with 7 positions matching TRBD2. V trimming: 2 bases; J trimming: 0 bases; junction bases outside the gene matches: 1. The CDR3 is made up of 15 amino acids. Per germline, CDR1 SGHNT and CDR2 YYREEE (reference sequence). CDR3 sequence: CASSFGLANTGELFF. CDR3 sequence (DNA): TGTGCCAGCAGCTTCGGACTAGCGAACACCGGGGAGCTGTTTTTT.

This chain joins TRBV7-2 and TRBJ2-2, with TRBD1 as a possible D gene (6 bases). V lost 9 bases to trimming and J lost 5 bases, with 13 bases between them. The germline CDR1 and CDR2 sequences are SGHTA and FQGNSA. The CDR3 runs to 13 residues. The CDR3 nucleotides are TGTGCCAGTGCCACAGGGAATACCGGGGAGCTGTTTTTT. It yields the protein CASATGNTGELFF.

The chain recombines TRBV27 with TRBJ1-1, with D possibly being TRBD1 (6 bases). The CDR3 extends over 15 amino acids. Trimming left V 1 base short and J 2 bases short, with 11 bases between. Germline CDR1 MNHEY, CDR2 SMNVEV (reference sequence). CDR3 sequence reads: CASSLLGAVNTEAFF. CDR3 bases: TGTGCCAGCAGTTTATTGGGGGCTGTTAACACTGAAGCTTTCTTT.

This rearrangement joins TRBV5-1 to TRBJ2-2; TRBD2 matches at 7 bases. The CDR3 covers 16 residues. V dropped 4 bases and J dropped 0; count of bases not matched to a gene: 6. In germline, CDR1 is SGHRS, CDR2 YFSETQ. CDR3 region: CASSHRTSTNTGELFF. The CDR3 coding sequence is TGCGCCAGCAGCCACCGGACTAGTACGAACACCGGGGAGCTGTTTTTT.

V and J are TRBV4-1 and TRBJ1-4, with 7 bases lining up with TRBD1. CDR3 length: 15 amino acids. Trimming took 1 base from V and 4 from J; bases not matched to a gene: 3. Germline V gives CDR1 MGHRA, CDR2 YSYEKL. The CDR3 loop is CASSQGDRNNEKLFF. The DNA of the CDR3 is TGCGCCAGCAGCCAAGGGGACAGAAATAATGAAAAACTGTTTTTT.

This sequence joins TRBV5-1 and TRBJ2-7; maybe TRBD1 (6 bases). Germline assignment: CDR1 SGHRS and CDR2 YFSETQ. The ends were cut back, 4 bases at V and 2 bases at J, with 19 bases in the middle. The CDR3 contains 16 residues. CDR3 DNA: TGCGCCAGCAGCCCCGGTCATGGGGGCTCGGCCTACGAGCAGTACTTC. This translates into CASSPGHGGSAYEQYF.

This chain connects TRBV19 to TRBJ1-5; 11 bases are shared with TRBD1. The V gene end was trimmed by 1 base and the J gene end by 4 bases; junction bases not matched to a gene: 3. The V gene's germline CDR1 is LNHDA and CDR2 SQIVND (reference sequence). The CDR3 contains 16 residues. Written as DNA, the CDR3 is TGTGCCAGTAGTATAGTCGGGACAGGGGGTAATCAGCCCCAGCATTTT. Protein sequence: CASSIVGTGGNQPQHF. Using reference TRBV19 and TRBJ1-5 for the parts outside the CDR3, the full variable domain is DGGITQSPKYLFRKEGQNVTLSCEQNLNHDAMYWYRQDPGQGLRLIYYSQIVNDFQKGDIAEGYSVSREKKESFPLTVTSAQKNPTAFYLCASSIVGTGGNQPQHFGDGTRLSIL.

V gene TRBV5-1 combines with J gene TRBJ2-5; 8 nucleotides align to TRBD2. The V gene's germline CDR1 is SGHRS and CDR2 YFSETQ. This CDR3 is built from 13 residues. The V gene end was trimmed by 6 bases and the J gene end by 5 bases; junction bases not matched to a gene: 6. The CDR3 loop is CASKYSGIETQYF. CDR3 nucleotide sequence: TGCGCCAGCAAATATAGCGGGATCGAGACCCAGTACTTC.